The entry below gives a single T cell receptor (beta chain) sequence along with its context. Its antigen is undetermined. This CDR3 is 15 amino acids long. Germline CDR1 and CDR2: MNHNY and SVGAGI (reference sequence). Trimming left V 4 bases short and J 2 bases short, with 14 bases between. In the PCR, 60 Vbeta and 13 Jbeta primers were used. This table comes from immunoSEQ multiplex PCR, and its TCRdb copy is limited to in-frame clones, with some not included. Seen here are tens of thousands of clones, around 75% observed once, and the top ten hold roughly 50%. The data were obtained in a study of cytomegalovirus exposure and HLA in healthy donors. The wider study: Some 180 million T cells yielded fewer than 120 million unique TCR beta sequences in earlier analysis. Clustering assigned about 76% of the approximately 370 genotyped donors to the Caucasian-associated ancestry cluster.

General study points: TCR beta chain V- and J-gene trimming was linked, in a later analysis, to a missense variant in DCLRE1C. For most subjects, TCR beta sequences were reported to predict HLA-A and HLA-B alleles with accuracy.

The V call is TRBV6-6, the J call TRBJ1-1, with a possible D match to TRBD1 (6 bases). The sequence derives from a man aged 50 or older in good health and CMV-seropositive. The specimen sequenced was PBMCs. The CDR3 nucleotides read TGTGCCAGCAGTTCCGGACAGCTCCAAAACACTGAAGCTTTCTTT. This codes for CASSSGQLQNTEAFF.